The 14 T cell receptor beta chains below were found in one sample sequenced in a study of blood T cell repertoires in COVID-19 (TCRdb year 2020). Receptor libraries were prepared by the immunoSEQ multiplex PCR assay. In TCRdb, the immuneACCESS table is reduced to in-frame sequences with V and J assigned. These tables do not hold every clone; where another copy was compared, an unresolved V gene accounts for under half, and the others remain unexplained. The sample table lists a few hundred thousand clones, approximately 87% of them with a count of one. The top ten hold approximately 6.2% of the sample. Input material: peripheral blood. The receptors originated from a man in his sixties who had recovered from COVID-19.

V is TRBV3-1 (or the pseudogene TRBV3-2) and J is TRBJ2-1; D call uncertain. Trimming removed 9 bases from V and 3 bases from J, with 9 bases in between. This CDR3 is built from 12 residues. Germline V gene lookup returns CDR1 LGHDT and CDR2 YNNKEL (reference sequence). The CDR3 DNA is TGTGCCAGGACGGGTCTCTACAATGAGCAGTTCTTC. Translating gives CARTGLYNEQFF.

This chain uses TRBV27 with TRBJ2-2; TRBD1 aligns across 8 bases. V was pared by 6 bases and J by 1 base, with 10 bases of the junction left unmatched. Germline assignment: CDR1 MNHEY and CDR2 SMNVEV (reference sequence). The CDR3 length is 17 residues. The CDR3 region has the DNA TGTGCCAGCAGAGATTATATAGGGACAGGGAACACCGGGGAGCTGTTTTTT. It encodes CASRDYIGTGNTGELFF.

CDR3 DNA sequence: TGTGCCATCGGCTCCAGGGGGCTAGCCACAGATACGCAGTATTTT. This gives the protein CAIGSRGLATDTQYF. This chain links TRBV24-1 with TRBJ2-3; the match to TRBD1 covers 8 bases. The CDR3 loop spans 15 amino acids. Per germline, CDR1 KGHDR and CDR2 SFDVKD. V gave up 11 bases and J gave up 2 bases; unmatched junction bases: 11.

The rearrangement joins TRBV3-1 (or the pseudogene TRBV3-2) to TRBJ2-7, with 7 positions matching TRBD2. The CDR3 spans 13 residues. Losses at the gene ends were 2 bases for V and 2 bases for J; bases not matched to a gene: 0. CDR1 is LGHDT, CDR2 YNNKEL, per germline (reference sequence). The CDR3 coding sequence is TGTGCCAGCAGCCAACGGGGGGCCTACGAGCAGTACTTC. It yields the protein CASSQRGAYEQYF.

This rearrangement joins TRBV4-3 to TRBJ2-7; D gene unclear. The ends were cut back, 0 bases at V and 4 bases at J, with 7 bases in the middle. CDR3 length: 13 amino acids. From germline, CDR1 is LGHNA and CDR2 YSLEER. DNA for the CDR3: TGCGCCAGCAGCCAAGAGAACTTTTACGAGCAGTACTTC. Residues: CASSQENFYEQYF.

The chain links TRBV14 to TRBJ2-2, with 10 bases fitting TRBD1. CDR1 is SGHDN and CDR2 is FVKESK in the germline V gene. The CDR3 contains 16 residues. V trimming: 2 bases; J trimming: 7 bases; junction bases outside the gene matches: 7. In DNA form, the CDR3 reads TGTGCCAGCAGCCAATCCGGGACAGGGGTCATCGGGGAGCTGTTTTTT. Amino acids: CASSQSGTGVIGELFF.

The chain joins TRBV6-2 or TRBV6-3 to TRBJ2-1; TRBD2 agrees at 8 bases. This CDR3 spans 18 amino acids. CDR1 and CDR2 (germline): MNHEY, SVGEGT. The J segment lost 3 bases and the V segment lost 1 base, leaving 11 bases of the junction unmatched. In DNA, the CDR3 is TGTGCCAGCAGTTACTATGGGGCCCATGCGGGGGGCTACAATGAGCAGTTCTTC. This encodes CASSYYGAHAGGYNEQFF.

CDR3 nucleotide sequence: TGTGCCAGCTCACCCGGGAGGGGAGAACCGAGGGAGCAGTACTTC. This encodes CASSPGRGEPREQYF. The chain joins TRBV18 to TRBJ2-7; TRBD2 matches 8 bases. Germline assignment: CDR1 KGHSH and CDR2 LQKENI. J was trimmed by 7 bases and V by 3 bases; bases with no gene match: 11. The CDR3 has 15 amino acids.

This clone showed up just a few times. The chain links TRBV3-1 (or the pseudogene TRBV3-2) to TRBJ2-2; no firm D call. V shed 0 bases and J shed 1 base, with 6 bases lying between them. CDR3 length equals 15 residues. Germline CDR1 and CDR2: LGHDT and YNNKEL (reference sequence). The CDR3 protein is CASSQDSRNTGELFF. The CDR3, as DNA: TGTGCCAGCAGCCAAGATTCCAGGAACACCGGGGAGCTGTTTTTT.

The chain has TRBV6-5 and TRBJ2-1, with D perhaps TRBD1 (6 bases). CDR3 size: 15 residues. Between the trimmed V and J ends, which lost 6 bases and 2 bases, there was a span of 14 bases. The germline V gene encodes CDR1 MNHEY and CDR2 SVGAGI. The CDR3 DNA is TGTGCCAGCAGGGAGGTGGCAGGGGCCTACAATGAGCAGTTCTTC. Protein sequence: CASREVAGAYNEQFF.

V gene TRBV3-1 (or the pseudogene TRBV3-2) combines with J gene TRBJ2-1; possible D gene TRBD2, 6 bases. Germline values: CDR1 LGHDT, CDR2 YNNKEL (reference sequence). V lost 0 bases and J 7 bases, leaving 13 bases between the germline ends. The CDR3 runs to 15 residues. CDR3 nucleotides: TGTGCCAGCAGCCAAGATCTTCTAGCGTCGAATGAGCAGTTCTTC. Protein sequence: CASSQDLLASNEQFF.

The J gene is TRBJ2-1, the V gene TRBV7-9; 10 bases are shared with TRBD2. The CDR3 runs 13 residues. In germline, CDR1 is SEHNR, CDR2 FQNEAQ (reference sequence). Trimming cost V 1 base and J 13 bases; bases outside gene matches: 4. The DNA for the CDR3 is TGTGCCAGCAGCTTAGATAGCGGGAGGCCACAGTTCTTC. Protein product: CASSLDSGRPQFF.

The CDR3 protein is CASSHNQDSYGYTF. CDR3 DNA: TGCGCCAGCAGCCATAACCAAGACAGCTATGGCTACACCTTC. V gene TRBV4-1 combines with J gene TRBJ1-2; D perhaps matches TRBD1 (5 bases). Germline V lookup: CDR1 MGHRA, CDR2 YSYEKL. V was shortened by 3 bases and J by 4 bases, with 12 bases between the two germline ends. CDR3 length: 14 amino acids.

The chain combines TRBV24-1 with TRBJ2-1; 7 bases line up with TRBD2. Germline CDR1 reads KGHDR; CDR2 reads SFDVKD. The CDR3 extends over 14 amino acids. The trim removed 12 bases at V and 5 bases at J, leaving 12 bases unmatched. This CDR3 is CASRPGGGNNEQFF. The CDR3 region has the DNA TGTGCCTCGAGACCGGGAGGCGGTAACAATGAGCAGTTCTTC.